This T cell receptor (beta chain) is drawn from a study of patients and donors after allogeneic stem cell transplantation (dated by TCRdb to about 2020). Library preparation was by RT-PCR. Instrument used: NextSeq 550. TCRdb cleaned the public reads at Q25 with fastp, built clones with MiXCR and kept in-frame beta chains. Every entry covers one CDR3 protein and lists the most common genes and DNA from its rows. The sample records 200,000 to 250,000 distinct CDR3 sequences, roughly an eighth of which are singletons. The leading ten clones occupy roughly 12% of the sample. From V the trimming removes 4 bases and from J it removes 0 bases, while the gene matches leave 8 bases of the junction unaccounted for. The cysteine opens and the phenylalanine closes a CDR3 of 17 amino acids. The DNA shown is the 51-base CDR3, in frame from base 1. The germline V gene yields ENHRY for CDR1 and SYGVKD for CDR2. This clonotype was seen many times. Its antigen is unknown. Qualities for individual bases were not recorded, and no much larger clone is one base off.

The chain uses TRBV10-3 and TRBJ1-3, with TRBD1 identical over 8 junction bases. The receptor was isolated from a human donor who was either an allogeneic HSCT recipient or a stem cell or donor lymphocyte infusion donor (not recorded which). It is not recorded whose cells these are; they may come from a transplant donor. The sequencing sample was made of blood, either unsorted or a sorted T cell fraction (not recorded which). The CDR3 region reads CAISGAGTGRSGNTIYF. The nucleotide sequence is TGTGCCATCAGTGGTGCCGGGACAGGCCGCTCTGGAAACACCATATATTTT.